Each of the 30 T cell receptor beta chains below was sequenced from the same sample in a study of OX40 agonist ivuxolimab in advanced cancers. Measured with immunoSEQ multiplex PCR; TCRdb has only the in-frame clones, and not every one. In the table there are about 71,000 clones, about 83% of which are singletons. The specimen was CD4+ or CD8+ T cells sorted from blood, collected in a trial of the OX40 agonist ivuxolimab. These receptors were obtained from an adult with an advanced solid tumor such as melanoma, head and neck, liver or kidney cancer.

This chain links TRBV7-9 with TRBJ2-3; D is ambiguous. CDR3 length: 14 residues. The germline V gene has CDR1 SEHNR and CDR2 FQNEAQ (reference sequence). Trimming left V 4 bases short and J 5 bases short, with 13 bases between. The chain's CDR3 is CASSSTETGDTQYF. The CDR3 DNA follows: TGTGCCAGCAGCTCCACTGAGACGGGAGATACGCAGTATTTT.

This clone was counted once. This chain connects TRBV6-6 to TRBJ2-6; either TRBD1 or TRBD2 may fit D (5 bases each). The CDR3 is made up of 16 amino acids. Germline assignment: CDR1 MNHNY and CDR2 SVGAGI (reference sequence). Trimming took 6 bases from V and 5 from J, leaving 17 bases between them. The DNA of the CDR3 is TGTGCCAGCAGCCCGGGACCGTCCCTTCGGGCCAACGTCCTGACTTTC. Protein sequence: CASSPGPSLRANVLTF.

The V and J genes are TRBV30 and TRBJ1-1, with D perhaps matching TRBD1 (6 bases). The germline CDR1 and CDR2 sequences are GTSNPN and SVGIG (reference sequence). The CDR3 has 13 residues. Trimming cost V 4 bases and J 8 bases, with 17 bases left between them. CDR3: CAWNLYRDQEAFF. CDR3 bases: TGTGCCTGGAATCTATACAGGGATCAAGAAGCTTTCTTT.

This clone was seen a single time. V gene TRBV30 combines with J gene TRBJ2-3; 7 bases fit TRBD1. Per germline, CDR1 GTSNPN and CDR2 SVGIG (reference sequence). This CDR3 spans 16 amino acids. V dropped 2 bases and J dropped 7; count of bases not matched to a gene: 15. CDR3 loop: CAWSPPGQAGYHTQYF. Here the CDR3 DNA reads TGTGCCTGGAGTCCTCCAGGACAGGCTGGTTATCATACGCAGTATTTT. Full variable domain (remainder filled in from reference TRBV30 and TRBJ2-3): SQTIHQWPATLVQPVGSPLSLECTVEGTSNPNLYWYRQAAGRGLQLLFYSVGIGQISSEVPQNLSASRPQDRQFILSSKKLLLSDSGFYLCAWSPPGQAGYHTQYFGPGTRLTVL.

This chain uses TRBV10-1 with TRBJ2-1; D is possibly TRBD2 (6 bases). Trimming shortened V by 7 bases and J by 15 bases, and 13 bases separated the two germline ends. Germline V gives CDR1 WNHNN, CDR2 SYGVQD (reference sequence). This CDR3 comprises 10 residues. The DNA for the CDR3 is TGCGCCAGCACGGTGACTAGGAGGTTCTTC. Translating gives CASTVTRRFF.

J is TRBJ2-7 and V is TRBV6-5; 8 bases match TRBD1. Germline trimming cut 6 bases from V and 1 base from J; bases unmatched to any gene: 8. This CDR3 region has 15 residues. Germline assignment: CDR1 MNHEY and CDR2 SVGAGI. Here the CDR3 DNA reads TGTGCCAGCAGCCCTCCCGGACAGGGATCCTACGAGCAGTACTTC. This encodes CASSPPGQGSYEQYF.

This clone was found once. This chain links TRBV7-2 with TRBJ1-2; D perhaps matches TRBD1 (5 bases). The V and J ends lost 2 bases and 7 bases respectively, with 17 bases between them. Per the germline V gene, CDR1 is SGHTA and CDR2 is FQGNSA. This CDR3 is 15 amino acids long. CDR3 sequence: CASSLFPGYEGGYTF. Written as DNA, the CDR3 is TGTGCCAGCAGCTTATTCCCAGGGTACGAAGGTGGCTACACCTTC.

The rearrangement joins TRBV7-3 to TRBJ2-7, with D maybe TRBD2 (6 bases). Germline-derived CDR1 and CDR2 are SGHTA and FQGTGA. V lost 1 base to trimming and J lost 3 bases, with 13 bases between them. CDR3 length: 15 residues. This CDR3 is CASSLKAGLIYEQYF. CDR3 bases: TGTGCCAGCAGCTTAAAAGCAGGACTAATCTACGAGCAGTACTTC.

This chain uses TRBV6-5 with TRBJ1-3; possibly TRBD1 for D (5 bases). Germline lookup yields CDR1 MNHEY and CDR2 SVGAGI. There are 16 residues in the CDR3. V was clipped by 0 bases and J by 4 bases, with 13 bases between them. Written as DNA, the CDR3 is TGTGCCAGCAGTTACTCGAGGGGTCTTTCGGGAAACACCATATATTTT. This translates into CASSYSRGLSGNTIYF.

The chain combines TRBV7-2 with TRBJ1-1; unclear D gene. This CDR3 comprises 12 residues. V was clipped by 1 base and J by 4 bases, with 4 bases between them. From germline, CDR1 is SGHTA and CDR2 FQGNSA. The CDR3: CASSLVSTEAFF. DNA for the CDR3: TGTGCCAGCAGCTTAGTTTCCACTGAAGCTTTCTTT. The entire variable domain, with the rest obtained from reference TRBV7-2 and TRBJ1-1, is as follows: GAGVSQSPSNKVTEKGKDVELRCDPISGHTALYWYRQSLGQGLEFLIYFQGNSAPDKSGLPSDRFSAERTGGSVSTLTIQRTQQEDSAVYLCASSLVSTEAFFGQGTRLTVV.

V gene TRBV7-2 combines with J gene TRBJ1-4; D not certain. The length of the CDR3 is 15 residues. The V gene's germline CDR1 is SGHTA and CDR2 FQGNSA. Trimming removed 0 bases from V and 8 bases from J, with 13 bases in between. The CDR3 sequence is CASSLARGLGEKLFF. The CDR3 DNA is TGTGCCAGCAGCTTAGCGCGAGGGTTGGGGGAAAAACTGTTTTTT. Full variable domain (rest looked up from reference TRBV7-2 and TRBJ1-4): GAGVSQSPSNKVTEKGKDVELRCDPISGHTALYWYRQSLGQGLEFLIYFQGNSAPDKSGLPSDRFSAERTGGSVSTLTIQRTQQEDSAVYLCASSLARGLGEKLFFGSGTQLSVL.

This CDR3 is CASRVGTGETEAFF. The DNA of the CDR3 is TGCGCCAGCAGGGTCGGGACAGGGGAAACTGAAGCTTTCTTT. V and J are TRBV5-1 and TRBJ1-1, with 10 bases lining up with TRBD1. This CDR3 has 14 residues. Unmatched junction bases numbered 6, after V lost 5 bases and J lost 5 bases. CDR1 is SGHRS, CDR2 YFSETQ, per germline.

The J gene is TRBJ2-3, the V gene TRBV6-1; D may correspond to TRBD1 or TRBD2 (7 bases each). Germline V gene data show CDR1 as MNHNS and CDR2 as SASEGT. Deletions cut 2 bases from V and 4 bases from J, with 13 bases between. The CDR3 has 15 residues. The CDR3: CASSEQGGIADTQYF. The CDR3 region has the DNA TGTGCCAGCAGTGAACAGGGGGGGATCGCAGATACGCAGTATTTT.

This clone was seen only a few times. The chain is built from TRBV5-1 and TRBJ2-2; tentative D call: TRBD2 (5 bases). The CDR3 runs to 14 residues. The V gene lost 6 bases and the J gene lost 5 bases, with 14 bases spanning the gap. Germline CDR1 reads SGHRS; CDR2 reads YFSETQ. The DNA of the CDR3 is TGCGCCAGCACCCCCCCCCGGGAAACCGGGGAGCTGTTTTTT. Its protein product is CASTPPRETGELFF.

The chain combines TRBV7-2 with TRBJ2-2; possibly TRBD1 or TRBD2 for D (5 bases each). The V gene's germline CDR1 is SGHTA and CDR2 FQGNSA. V was shortened by 8 bases and J by 5 bases, with 18 bases between the two germline ends. This CDR3 is 15 amino acids long. The CDR3 DNA is TGTGCCAGCCCCTCTGATTGGGGGAGTACCGGGGAGCTGTTTTTT. It encodes CASPSDWGSTGELFF.

The CDR3 spells CASSPLDGGYTF. The CDR3, as DNA: TGTGCCAGCTCACCACTCGACGGGGGGTACACCTTC. V usage is TRBV18 and J usage is TRBJ1-2, with TRBD1 as a possible D gene (5 bases). V lost 1 base, J lost 11 bases, and 11 bases lay in between. CDR1 and CDR2 (germline): KGHSH, LQKENI. This CDR3 comprises 12 residues.

This sequence joins TRBV4-1 and TRBJ2-7; maybe TRBD1 (6 bases). The germline CDR1 and CDR2 sequences are MGHRA and YSYEKL. The CDR3 consists of 13 residues. Trimming took 1 base from V and 13 from J, leaving 17 bases between them. The CDR3 coding sequence is TGCGCCAGCAGCCAAGGACAGGCTTACCCCTTCTACTTC. This encodes CASSQGQAYPFYF.

The rearrangement links TRBV6-4 to TRBJ2-1, with D unclear. Trimming took 4 bases from V and 6 from J, leaving 13 bases between them. The germline CDR1 and CDR2 sequences are MRHNA and SNTAGT. The CDR3 runs to 14 residues. CDR3 DNA: TGTGCCAGCAGTGCCTTACCGTTCGGCAATGAGCAGTTCTTC. It specifies CASSALPFGNEQFF.

This chain uses TRBV10-3 with TRBJ1-1; the D gene is possibly TRBD1 (6 bases). V shed 2 bases and J shed 5 bases, with 12 bases lying between them. In germline, CDR1 is ENHRY, CDR2 SYGVKD. The CDR3 runs to 14 residues. CDR3 sequence: CAISEGGRETEAFF. The CDR3 nucleotides read TGTGCCATCAGTGAGGGGGGCCGGGAGACTGAAGCTTTCTTT.

The chain combines TRBV15 with TRBJ1-4, with unresolved D. This CDR3 spans 15 amino acids. Germline CDR1 is LNHNV and CDR2 is YYDKDF (reference sequence). Trimming removed 0 bases from V and 11 bases from J, with 16 bases in between. The CDR3 protein is CATSRDRRMGGKLFF. DNA of the CDR3: TGTGCCACCAGCAGAGATAGGAGAATGGGAGGGAAACTGTTTTTT. The whole variable domain, filled in from reference TRBV15 and TRBJ1-4, reads DAMVIQNPRYQVTQFGKPVTLSCSQTLNHNVMYWYQQKSSQAPKLLFHYYDKDFNNEADTPDNFQSRRPNTSFCFLDIRSPGLGDTAMYLCATSRDRRMGGKLFFGSGTQLSVL.

The rearrangement joins TRBV5-8 to TRBJ1-1; tentatively, D is TRBD1 (6 bases). V shed 4 bases and J shed 3 bases, with 13 bases lying between them. Germline CDR1 reads SGHTS; CDR2 reads YDEGEE. The CDR3 extends over 14 amino acids. CDR3 sequence: CASSVYRADTEAFF. Here the CDR3 DNA reads TGTGCCAGCAGCGTCTACAGGGCGGACACTGAAGCTTTCTTT.

The chain is built from TRBV7-9 and TRBJ2-1; 11 positions match TRBD2. The CDR3 is 15 amino acids. The V gene's germline CDR1 is SEHNR and CDR2 FQNEAQ (reference sequence). The V gene end was trimmed by 4 bases and the J gene end by 3 bases; junction bases not matched to a gene: 2. The CDR3: CASSYLAGGYNEQFF. In DNA, the CDR3 is TGTGCCAGCAGCTATCTAGCGGGAGGCTACAATGAGCAGTTCTTC.

The chain recombines TRBV5-4 with TRBJ2-3, with 14 positions matching TRBD2. CDR1 is SGHNT, CDR2 YYREEE, per germline (reference sequence). The CDR3 loop spans 19 amino acids. J lost 2 bases, V lost 0 bases, and 8 bases had no gene match. The CDR3 sequence: CASSLGLAGGPSTTDTQYF. CDR3 nucleotides: TGTGCCAGCAGCTTGGGACTAGCGGGAGGGCCTAGCACCACAGATACGCAGTATTTT. The full variable domain, with the rest looked up from reference TRBV5-4 and TRBJ2-3, is ETGVTQSPTHLIKTRGQQVTLRCSSQSGHNTVSWYQQALGQGPQFIFQYYREEENGRGNFPPRFSGLQFPNYSSELNVNALELDDSALYLCASSLGLAGGPSTTDTQYFGPGTRLTVL.

V is TRBV28 and J is TRBJ2-4; 7 nucleotides agree with TRBD1. J was trimmed by 0 bases and V by 6 bases; bases with no gene match: 8. There are 16 residues in the CDR3. Germline CDR1 and CDR2: MDHEN and SYDVKM. The CDR3 spells CASSSDRAVAKNIQYF. The CDR3 DNA is TGTGCCAGCAGCTCTGACAGGGCGGTAGCCAAAAACATTCAGTACTTC.

The chain employs TRBV28 and TRBJ2-7; 11 bases map to TRBD1. J was trimmed by 1 base and V by 6 bases; bases with no gene match: 5. Germline V gene sequence: CDR1 MDHEN, CDR2 SYDVKM. The CDR3 extends over 15 amino acids. The CDR3 loop is CASRPGQGGSYEQYF. In nucleotides, the CDR3 is TGTGCCAGCAGGCCGGGACAGGGGGGATCCTACGAGCAGTACTTC.

The DNA of the CDR3 is TGTGCCAGCTCCCTACGGCCGGCGAACACTGAAGCTTTCTTT. Translation gives CASSLRPANTEAFF. The genes are TRBV9 and TRBJ1-1; D ambiguous. V lost 7 bases and J lost 1, with 14 bases in between. This CDR3 is built from 14 residues. Germline V gene sequence: CDR1 SGDLS, CDR2 YYNGEE.

This chain joins TRBV5-5 and TRBJ2-5; 10 bases agree with TRBD2. The CDR3 is 14 amino acids. The V segment lost 4 bases and the J segment 5 bases; nucleotides outside the gene matches: 5. Germline-derived CDR1 and CDR2 are SGHKS and YYEKEE (reference sequence). Here the CDR3 DNA reads TGTGCCAGCAGCCAAGCGGGGGGGCTCGAGACCCAGTACTTC. It codes for CASSQAGGLETQYF.

This chain links TRBV6-6 with TRBJ2-1; D remains unclear. The CDR3 contains 15 residues. Germline values: CDR1 MNHNY, CDR2 SVGAGI (reference sequence). V lost 1 base, J lost 0 bases, and 7 bases lay in between. As DNA, the CDR3 is TGTGCCAGCAGTTACTTAGGTGGCTCCTACAATGAGCAGTTCTTC. It is translated as CASSYLGGSYNEQFF.

DNA for the CDR3: TGTGCCTGGAGTGGGAGACCTTCCTACGAGCAGTACTTC. Residues: CAWSGRPSYEQYF. The chain employs TRBV30 and TRBJ2-7; D gene uncertain. Germline CDR1 GTSNPN, CDR2 SVGIG (reference sequence). CDR3 length: 13 residues. The V gene lost 1 base and the J gene lost 1 base, with 8 bases spanning the gap. Full variable domain (outside the CDR3, taken from reference TRBV30 and TRBJ2-7): SQTIHQWPATLVQPVGSPLSLECTVEGTSNPNLYWYRQAAGRGLQLLFYSVGIGQISSEVPQNLSASRPQDRQFILSSKKLLLSDSGFYLCAWSGRPSYEQYFGPGTRLTVT.

The V call is TRBV10-3, the J call TRBJ1-6; a possible D gene is TRBD1 (5 bases). The CDR3 length is 13 residues. Germline V gene sequence: CDR1 ENHRY, CDR2 SYGVKD. V was clipped by 2 bases and J by 9 bases, with 8 bases between them. The chain's CDR3 is CAISEGDGSPLHF. For the CDR3, the DNA is TGTGCCATCAGTGAGGGGGACGGTTCACCCCTCCACTTT.